The rows below give T cell receptor beta chains drawn from one sample of a study of lymphopenia after photon versus proton radiotherapy. This table comes from immunoSEQ multiplex PCR, and its TCRdb copy is limited to in-frame clones, with some not included. The top ten clones hold around 2.1% of a sample with around 62,000 clones, about 88% of them seen once. Source: peripheral blood, taken from a patient treated with proton-based radiotherapy. The receptors here all came from a man aged 55-75 years with pancreatic cancer. CDR3s include the opening cysteine and the closing phenylalanine or tryptophan. A D gene is named only where the DNA matches it firmly. Size is omitted from some rows. Given values are once, few, many or a class for expanded clones.

size: .; length: 16; J: TRBJ1-3; V: TRBV7-2; D: .; CDR3: CASSLGRGAAGNTIYF; DNA: TGTGCCAGCAGCTTAGGTCGGGGGGCGGCTGGAAACACCATATATTTT
size: .; length: 14; J: TRBJ1-4; V: TRBV25-1; D: TRBD1; CDR3: CASSEPTGLEKLFF; DNA: TGTGCCAGCAGTGAACCGACAGGGTTGGAAAAACTGTTTTTT
size: .; length: 15; J: TRBJ2-5; V: TRBV5-1; D: TRBD1; CDR3: CASRERGQGAETQYF; DNA: TGCGCCAGCAGAGAGCGGGGACAGGGGGCTGAGACCCAGTACTTC
size: once; length: 15; J: TRBJ1-5; V: TRBV7-2; D: TRBD1; CDR3: CASSFGTGSVQPQHF; DNA: TGTGCCAGCAGCTTCGGGACAGGGAGTGTTCAGCCCCAGCATTTT
size: .; length: 15; J: TRBJ2-5; V: TRBV27; D: TRBD2; CDR3: CASRAGGPSQETQYF; DNA: TGTGCCAGCAGAGCGGGAGGGCCCTCCCAAGAGACCCAGTACTTC
size: .; length: 15; J: TRBJ2-2; V: TRBV6-1; D: TRBD2; CDR3: CASTKRESRTGELFF; DNA: TGTGCCAGCACAAAGCGGGAGTCTAGGACCGGGGAGCTGTTTTTT
size: once; length: 15; J: TRBJ1-1; V: TRBV28; D: .; CDR3: CASSGVVRANTEAFF; DNA: TGTGCCAGCAGTGGCGTGGTCAGAGCGAACACTGAAGCTTTCTTT
size: .; length: 13; J: TRBJ2-7; V: TRBV27; D: TRBD1; CDR3: CASSRTGNDEQYF; DNA: TGTGCCAGCAGCCGGACAGGGAACGACGAGCAGTACTTC
size: .; length: 14; J: TRBJ2-3; V: TRBV5-1; D: TRBD1; CDR3: CASSFGQGTDTQYF; DNA: TGCGCCAGCAGCTTCGGACAGGGAACAGATACGCAGTATTTT
size: few; length: 15; J: TRBJ2-3; V: TRBV7-9; D: TRBD1; CDR3: CASSQTGVGTDTQYF; DNA: TGTGCCAGCAGCCAGACAGGGGTAGGCACAGATACGCAGTATTTT
size: .; length: 15; J: TRBJ1-4; V: TRBV28; D: .; CDR3: CASSLDGSTNEKLFF; DNA: TGTGCCAGCAGTTTGGACGGATCAACTAATGAAAAACTGTTTTTT
size: .; length: 21; J: TRBJ1-1; V: TRBV15; D: TRBD1; CDR3: CATSRGHNQYRDRGLGTEAFF; DNA: TGTGCCACCAGCAGAGGACACAACCAATACCGGGACAGGGGGCTCGGCACTGAAGCTTTCTTT
size: .; length: 16; J: TRBJ2-2; V: TRBV5-1; D: TRBD2; CDR3: CASSFGAGGPTGELFF; DNA: TGCGCCAGCAGCTTTGGAGCGGGAGGGCCAACCGGGGAGCTGTTTTTT
size: .; length: 15; J: TRBJ1-3; V: TRBV9; D: .; CDR3: CASSVDGTSGNTIYF; DNA: TGTGCCAGCAGCGTAGATGGTACATCTGGAAACACCATATATTTT
size: .; length: 15; J: TRBJ2-2; V: TRBV9; D: TRBD2; CDR3: CASSLSGGNTGELFF; DNA: TGTGCCAGCAGTCTTAGCGGGGGCAACACCGGGGAGCTGTTTTTT
size: .; length: 14; J: TRBJ2-7; V: TRBV28; D: TRBD1; CDR3: CASSVPGTGSKQYF; DNA: TGTGCCAGCAGTGTCCCCGGGACAGGATCTAAGCAGTACTTC
size: once; length: 15; J: TRBJ2-5; V: TRBV7-8; D: .; CDR3: CASSSPRGVKETQYF; DNA: TGTGCCAGCAGCTCCCCCCGGGGAGTTAAAGAGACCCAGTACTTC
size: .; length: 16; J: TRBJ1-3; V: TRBV9; D: .; CDR3: CASSPRTGYSGNTIYF; DNA: TGTGCCAGCAGCCCGAGGACTGGGTACTCTGGAAACACCATATATTTT
size: .; length: 15; J: TRBJ2-1; V: TRBV7-9; D: TRBD2; CDR3: CASSLSGGSYNEQFF; DNA: TGTGCCAGCAGCTTATCGGGAGGGTCCTACAATGAGCAGTTCTTC
size: .; length: 16; J: TRBJ1-5; V: TRBV27; D: .; CDR3: CASSSQTDFGNQPQHF; DNA: TGTGCCAGCAGTTCCCAGACAGATTTTGGCAATCAGCCCCAGCATTTT
size: once; length: 13; J: TRBJ1-1; V: TRBV2; D: .; CDR3: CASSEASYTEAFF; DNA: TGTGCCAGCAGTGAAGCTTCGTACACTGAAGCTTTCTTT
size: .; length: 17; J: TRBJ2-1; V: TRBV19; D: .; CDR3: CASRDRGRTSGNNEQFF; DNA: TGTGCCAGTCGGGACAGGGGGCGGACTAGCGGGAACAATGAGCAGTTCTTC
size: .; length: 15; J: TRBJ2-1; V: TRBV9; D: TRBD2; CDR3: CASSEGSGRRVEQFF; DNA: TGTGCCAGCAGCGAAGGTAGCGGGAGAAGGGTTGAGCAGTTCTTC
size: .; length: 13; J: TRBJ2-1; V: TRBV5-6; D: .; CDR3: CASSLVWGHEQFF; DNA: TGTGCCAGCAGCTTGGTATGGGGCCATGAGCAGTTCTTC
size: once; length: 14; J: TRBJ1-2; V: TRBV4-1; D: TRBD1; CDR3: CASSQAGQIYGYTF; DNA: TGCGCCAGCAGCCAAGCGGGACAGATCTATGGCTACACCTTC
size: .; length: 14; J: TRBJ2-1; V: TRBV27; D: TRBD2; CDR3: CASTLAGGYNEQFF; DNA: TGTGCCAGCACCCTAGCGGGAGGTTACAATGAGCAGTTCTTC
size: .; length: 15; J: TRBJ2-1; V: TRBV28; D: TRBD2; CDR3: CASRLAGGTYNEQFF; DNA: TGTGCCAGCCGACTAGCGGGAGGGACCTACAATGAGCAGTTCTTC
size: .; length: 13; J: TRBJ2-5; V: TRBV10-2; D: .; CDR3: CASSDGLHRAQYF; DNA: TGCGCCAGCAGTGACGGACTACATCGTGCCCAGTACTTC